The sample holds many counts of the clone carrying this TCR beta chain. This sample stems from a study of quantifying T cell responses using KT2 cells. Across the study: TCR alpha and beta constant-region primers primed reverse transcription of RNA.

V lost 5 bases and J 6 bases, leaving 14 bases between the germline ends. This CDR3 has 14 amino acids. The V gene's germline CDR1 is DFQATT and CDR2 SNEGSKA (reference sequence). A single-stranded UMI oligo with SP2 sequence was ligated to cDNA 3' ends. The first PCR ran roughly 4 cycles with an equimolar RC1.1 and RC1.2 beta primer mix. MiXCR was run by TCRdb on the UMI-ligation and nested PCR reads, yielding one entry per CDR3 protein. Of about 33,000 distinct CDR3 sequences listed, approximately 10% are singletons. Sample: PBMCs spiked with cells of the T cell clone KT2. The chain is built from TRBV20-1 and TRBJ1-6; no firm D call. The clonotype comes from a human donor. As DNA, the CDR3 is TGCAGTGCTCCGAAGGAGGGAACTAATTCACCCCTCCACTTT. Protein: CSAPKEGTNSPLHF.